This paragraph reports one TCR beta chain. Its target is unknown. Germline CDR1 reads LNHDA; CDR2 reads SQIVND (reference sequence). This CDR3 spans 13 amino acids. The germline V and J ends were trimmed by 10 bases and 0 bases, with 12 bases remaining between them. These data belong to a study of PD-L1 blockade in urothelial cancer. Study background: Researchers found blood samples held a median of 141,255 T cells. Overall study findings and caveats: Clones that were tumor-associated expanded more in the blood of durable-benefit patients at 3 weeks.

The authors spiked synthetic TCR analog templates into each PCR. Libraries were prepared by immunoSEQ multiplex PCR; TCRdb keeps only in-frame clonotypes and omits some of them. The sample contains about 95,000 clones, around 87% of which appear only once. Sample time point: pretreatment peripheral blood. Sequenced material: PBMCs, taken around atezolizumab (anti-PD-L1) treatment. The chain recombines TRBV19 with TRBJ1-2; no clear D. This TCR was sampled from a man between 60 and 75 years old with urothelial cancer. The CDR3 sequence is CATRDQPNYGYTF. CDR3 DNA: TGTGCCACCCGGGATCAACCTAACTATGGCTACACCTTC.